A single sample gave rise to the 13 T cell receptor beta chains below, sequenced in a study of neurological immune-mediated disorders. MiXCR, run by TCRdb on the 5' RACE reads, gives a single entry per CDR3 protein. The data contain roughly 32,000 distinct CDR3 sequences, around 6% of them singletons. Sequencing was carried out using CD4+ T cells from blood. Receptors were obtained from a woman aged 45-59 years in good health.

This clonotype was seen at least ten times. V and J are TRBV28 and TRBJ1-4, with 8 bases lining up with TRBD1. CDR1 MDHEN and CDR2 SYDVKM come from the germline V gene. The CDR3 extends over 15 amino acids. With 5 bases clipped from V and 6 bases from J, the junction kept 8 bases outside the gene matches. The CDR3 DNA is TGTGCCAGCAGTCTGCCGACAGGGGATTATGAAAAACTGTTTTTT. As protein: CASSLPTGDYEKLFF.

The table lists this clonotype with many counts. This rearrangement joins TRBV2 to TRBJ1-5; 9 bases line up with TRBD1. After removal of 6 bases from V and 12 bases from J, the junction contained 9 bases not matched to a gene. Germline CDR1 reads SNHLY; CDR2 reads FYNNEI. This CDR3 spans 13 amino acids. The CDR3 DNA is TGTGCCAGCAGGGCGGACAGGGGACGCATCCAGCATTTT. It specifies CASRADRGRIQHF.

This clonotype was seen repeatedly, ten times or more. This chain connects TRBV7-2 to TRBJ2-7, with 8 bases matching TRBD1. Germline CDR1 reads SGHTA; CDR2 reads FQGNSA. This CDR3 contains 14 residues. Unmatched junction bases numbered 9, after V lost 5 bases and J lost 6 bases. CDR3 sequence: CASSTRTGPIEQYF. CDR3 DNA: TGTGCCAGCAGCACCCGGACAGGGCCTATCGAGCAGTACTTC. Complete variable domain (other parts from reference TRBV7-2 and TRBJ2-7): GAGVSQSPSNKVTEKGKDVELRCDPISGHTALYWYRQSLGQGLEFLIYFQGNSAPDKSGLPSDRFSAERTGGSVSTLTIQRTQQEDSAVYLCASSTRTGPIEQYFGPGTRLTVT.

This clonotype appeared many times. This sequence joins TRBV20-1 and TRBJ2-1, with TRBD2 as a possible D gene (6 bases). Germline CDR1 and CDR2: DFQATT and SNEGSKA (reference sequence). This CDR3 spans 11 amino acids. V was cut by 1 base and J by 9 bases, with 7 bases left in between. CDR3 region: CSARAGVEQFF. In nucleotides, the CDR3 is TGCAGTGCTAGAGCGGGAGTTGAGCAGTTCTTC.

Many counts were recorded for this clonotype. The V call is TRBV3-1, the J call TRBJ2-4, with 8 bases fitting TRBD1. Germline V gene data show CDR1 as LGHDT and CDR2 as YNNKEL (reference sequence). This CDR3 spans 15 amino acids. V shed 1 base, J shed 7 bases, and the junction held 6 bases outside the gene matches. CDR3 sequence (DNA): TGTGCCAGCAGCCAAGCAGCAGGGGGCTGGAACATTCAGTACTTC. It yields the protein CASSQAAGGWNIQYF.

This clonotype showed up many times. The V gene is TRBV29-1, the J gene TRBJ2-7, with D possibly being TRBD1 (5 bases). This CDR3 contains 12 residues. The germline V gene encodes CDR1 SQVTM and CDR2 ANQGSEA. Trimming stripped 4 bases from V and 4 bases from J, with 11 bases between. The DNA of the CDR3 is TGCAGCGTTGCCCAGGGTGCGTACGAGCAGTACTTC. Its protein is CSVAQGAYEQYF.

This clonotype is termed medium-sized. The rearrangement links TRBV27 to TRBJ2-7, with 9 bases lining up with TRBD1. The J segment lost 2 bases and the V segment lost 6 bases, leaving 2 bases of the junction unmatched. The germline V gene has CDR1 MNHEY and CDR2 SMNVEV (reference sequence). This CDR3 is 13 amino acids long. The CDR3 DNA is TGTGCCAGCAGCCGACAGGGGGCCTACGAGCAGTACTTC. It specifies CASSRQGAYEQYF.

This clonotype was recorded at least ten times. J is TRBJ1-2 and V is TRBV7-2; no clear D gene. This CDR3 region has 11 residues. The V end was cut by 10 bases, the J end by 4 bases, with 10 bases between. Germline lookup yields CDR1 SGHTA and CDR2 FQGNSA. For the CDR3, the DNA is TGTGCCACCCGTCAGGCCTATGGCTACACCTTC. Residues: CATRQAYGYTF.

This clonotype has a handful of counts. The rearrangement uses TRBV7-2 and TRBJ2-7, with a weak D call TRBD2 (6 bases). Deletions cut 2 bases from V and 3 bases from J, with 11 bases between. Germline V gene data show CDR1 as SGHTA and CDR2 as FQGNSA. The CDR3 covers 14 residues. The chain's CDR3 is CASSLIGGVYEQYF. CDR3 nucleotide sequence: TGTGCCAGCAGCTTAATCGGCGGGGTCTACGAGCAGTACTTC.

This clonotype was picked up a small number of times. The rearrangement links TRBV28 to TRBJ2-7; a possible D gene is TRBD2 (5 bases). Trimming removed 9 bases from V and 3 bases from J, with 12 bases in between. Germline CDR1 and CDR2: MDHEN and SYDVKM. This CDR3 is built from 12 residues. For the CDR3, the DNA is TGTGCCAGTACCCGGGGAATCTACGAGCAGTACTTC. Its protein product is CASTRGIYEQYF.

This clonotype occurred many times. The V and J genes are TRBV7-9 and TRBJ1-2; 9 bases line up with TRBD1. J was trimmed by 6 bases and V by 5 bases; bases with no gene match: 10. The length of the CDR3 is 15 residues. Germline V lookup: CDR1 SEHNR, CDR2 FQNEAQ (reference sequence). The CDR3 nucleotides read TGTGCCAGCAGCCCCCTACAGGGGGCGTATGATGGCTACACCTTC. Translation gives CASSPLQGAYDGYTF.

In its sample, this clonotype was seen many times. The rearrangement joins TRBV6-5 to TRBJ1-6; tentatively, D is TRBD1 (6 bases). Trimming removed 8 bases at V and 7 bases at J, with 12 bases between. CDR3 length equals 13 residues. Germline values: CDR1 MNHEY, CDR2 SVGAGI. Written as DNA, the CDR3 is TGTGCCAGCGCCGGGACATCAAATTCACCCCTCCACTTT. It is translated as CASAGTSNSPLHF.

V is TRBV20-1 and J is TRBJ1-2; D possibly corresponds to TRBD1 (6 bases). The CDR3 consists of 13 residues. The germline V gene has CDR1 DFQATT and CDR2 SNEGSKA (reference sequence). V was shortened by 7 bases and J by 4 bases, with 16 bases between the two germline ends. In DNA, the CDR3 is TGCAGTGTCCCCTCGGGCAGGGGCTATGGCTACACCTTC. This sequence encodes CSVPSGRGYGYTF.